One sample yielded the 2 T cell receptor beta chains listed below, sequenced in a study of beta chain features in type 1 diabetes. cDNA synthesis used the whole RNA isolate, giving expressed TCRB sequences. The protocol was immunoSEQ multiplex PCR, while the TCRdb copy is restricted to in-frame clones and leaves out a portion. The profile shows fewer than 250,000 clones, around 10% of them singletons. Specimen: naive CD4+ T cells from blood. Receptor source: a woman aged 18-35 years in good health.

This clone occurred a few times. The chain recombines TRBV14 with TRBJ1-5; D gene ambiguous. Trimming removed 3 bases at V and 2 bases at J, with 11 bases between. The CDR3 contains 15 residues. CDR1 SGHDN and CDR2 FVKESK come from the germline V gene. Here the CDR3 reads CASSQAGVGNQPQHF. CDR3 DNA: TGTGCCAGCAGCCAGGCAGGTGTCGGCAATCAGCCCCAGCATTTT.

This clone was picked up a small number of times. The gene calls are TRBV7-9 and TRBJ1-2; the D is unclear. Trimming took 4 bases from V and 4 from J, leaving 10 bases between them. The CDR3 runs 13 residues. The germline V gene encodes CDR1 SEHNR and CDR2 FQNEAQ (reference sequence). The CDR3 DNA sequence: TGTGCCAGCAGCTCGACTCGCGTCTATGGCTACACCTTC. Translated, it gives CASSSTRVYGYTF. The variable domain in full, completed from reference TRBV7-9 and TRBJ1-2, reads DTGVSQNPRHKITKRGQNVTFRCDPISEHNRLYWYRQTLGQGPEFLTYFQNEAQLEKSRLLSDRFSAERPKGSFSTLEIQRTEQGDSAMYLCASSSTRVYGYTFGSGTRLTVV.